This TCR beta chain was identified in a study of CD8 T cells in ankylosing spondylitis. Study-wide points: Within matched ankylosing spondylitis synovial fluid, disease-linked clones were reportedly significantly enriched. Seemingly distinctive of ankylosing spondylitis blood was a TCR beta motif formed by eight highly homologous variants.

V dropped 5 bases and J dropped 5; count of bases not matched to a gene: 13. The CDR3 spans 18 residues. Germline CDR1 SGHAT, CDR2 FQDESV (reference sequence). Only a few counts were recorded for this clonotype. The antigen remains undetermined. MiXCR, applied by TCRdb to the 5' RACE reads, yields one record per CDR3 protein. The table lists some 240,000 distinct CDR3 sequences, over 15% of them singletons. The sequencing input was blood, either unsorted or a sorted T cell fraction (not recorded which). This receptor was identified in a male donor with ankylosing spondylitis or in good health (not recorded which). The J gene is TRBJ2-2, the V gene TRBV11-1; 11 nucleotides agree with TRBD2. In DNA form, the CDR3 reads TGTGCCAGCAGCGCAAAAGGACTAGCGGGCCAAAGGACCGGGGAGCTGTTTTTT. Amino acids: CASSAKGLAGQRTGELFF.